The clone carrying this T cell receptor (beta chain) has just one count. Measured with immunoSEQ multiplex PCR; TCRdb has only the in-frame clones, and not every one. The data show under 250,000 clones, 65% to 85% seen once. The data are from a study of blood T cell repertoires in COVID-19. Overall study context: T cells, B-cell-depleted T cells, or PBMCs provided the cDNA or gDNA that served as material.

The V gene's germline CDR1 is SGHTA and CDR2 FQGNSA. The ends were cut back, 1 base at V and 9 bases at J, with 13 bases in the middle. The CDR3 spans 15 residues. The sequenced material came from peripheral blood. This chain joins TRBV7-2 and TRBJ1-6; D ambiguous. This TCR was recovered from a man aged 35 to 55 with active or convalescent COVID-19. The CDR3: CASSLEQVESSPLHF. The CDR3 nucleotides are TGTGCCAGCAGCTTAGAGCAAGTAGAGAGTTCACCCCTCCACTTT.